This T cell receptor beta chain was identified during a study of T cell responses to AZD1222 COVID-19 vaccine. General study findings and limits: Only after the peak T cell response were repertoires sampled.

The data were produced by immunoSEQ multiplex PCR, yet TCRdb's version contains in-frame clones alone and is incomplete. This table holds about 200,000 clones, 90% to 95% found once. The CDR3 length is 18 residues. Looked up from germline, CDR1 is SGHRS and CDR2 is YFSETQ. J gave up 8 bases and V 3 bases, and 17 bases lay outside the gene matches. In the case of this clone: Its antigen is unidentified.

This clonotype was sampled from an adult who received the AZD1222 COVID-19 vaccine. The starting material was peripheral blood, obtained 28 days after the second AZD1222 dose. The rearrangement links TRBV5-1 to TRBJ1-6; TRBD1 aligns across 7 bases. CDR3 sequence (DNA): TGCGCCAGCAGCTCCTTTGGGAATTCACAGGGGAGAGATTCACCCCTCCACTTT. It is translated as CASSSFGNSQGRDSPLHF.